The 4 T cell receptor beta chains reported below all come from one sample, sequenced in a study of OX40 agonist ivuxolimab in advanced cancers. Clones were read by immunoSEQ multiplex PCR, and TCRdb kept only the in-frame ones, dropping some. In the table there are roughly 70,000 clones, 85% to 95% of which are singletons. The sequencing here drew on CD4+ or CD8+ T cells sorted from blood, taken in a trial of the OX40 agonist ivuxolimab. These receptors were collected from an adult with an advanced solid tumor such as melanoma, head and neck, liver or kidney cancer.

The V and J genes are TRBV11-2 and TRBJ2-7; 8 nucleotides match TRBD1. This CDR3 has 18 residues. Unmatched junction bases numbered 13, after V lost 2 bases and J lost 1 base. Germline V CDR1 and CDR2: SGHAT, FQNNGV. The CDR3, as DNA: TGTGCCAGCAGCTTACTGGCTTCGGACAGGGTTTGGTCCTACGAGCAGTACTTC. It encodes CASSLLASDRVWSYEQYF.

This clone was seen a few times. The chain recombines TRBV20-1 with TRBJ1-1; D is unclear. CDR1 DFQATT and CDR2 SNEGSKA come from the germline V gene (reference sequence). The CDR3 spans 11 residues. Deletions cut 4 bases from V and 5 bases from J, with 8 bases between. The CDR3 sequence is CSAKVVTEAFF. CDR3 nucleotides: TGCAGTGCTAAAGTCGTGACTGAAGCTTTCTTT.

The rearrangement joins TRBV7-2 to TRBJ2-2; D possibly corresponds to TRBD2 (5 bases). The germline V and J ends were trimmed by 5 bases and 0 bases, with 22 bases remaining between them. Germline V lookup: CDR1 SGHTA, CDR2 FQGNSA. This CDR3 is built from 19 residues. The CDR3 loop reads CASSPSRDFYASNTGELFF. In nucleotides, the CDR3 is TGTGCCAGCAGCCCATCGAGGGATTTTTACGCCTCGAACACCGGGGAGCTGTTTTTT.

The gene calls are TRBV7-9 and TRBJ2-7, with D perhaps matching TRBD2 (5 bases). This CDR3 has 16 residues. Germline V CDR1 and CDR2: SEHNR, FQNEAQ (reference sequence). Trimming shortened V by 3 bases and J by 4 bases, and 19 bases separated the two germline ends. The CDR3 protein is CASSFPDSEGSYEQYF. The CDR3 DNA reads as TGTGCCAGCAGCTTCCCGGATTCAGAGGGTTCTTACGAGCAGTACTTC.